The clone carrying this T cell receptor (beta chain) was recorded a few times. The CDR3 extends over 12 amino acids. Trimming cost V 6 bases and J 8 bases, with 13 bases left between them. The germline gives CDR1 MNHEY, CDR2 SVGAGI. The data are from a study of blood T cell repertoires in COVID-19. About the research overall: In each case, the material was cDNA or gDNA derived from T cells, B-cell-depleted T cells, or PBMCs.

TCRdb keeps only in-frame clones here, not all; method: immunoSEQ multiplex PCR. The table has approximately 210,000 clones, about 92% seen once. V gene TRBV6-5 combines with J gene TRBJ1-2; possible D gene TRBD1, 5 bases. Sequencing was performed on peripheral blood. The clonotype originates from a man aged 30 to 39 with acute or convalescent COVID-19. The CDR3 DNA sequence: TGTGCCAGCAGCGCGGGGGGGGTCGGCTACACCTTC. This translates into CASSAGGVGYTF.